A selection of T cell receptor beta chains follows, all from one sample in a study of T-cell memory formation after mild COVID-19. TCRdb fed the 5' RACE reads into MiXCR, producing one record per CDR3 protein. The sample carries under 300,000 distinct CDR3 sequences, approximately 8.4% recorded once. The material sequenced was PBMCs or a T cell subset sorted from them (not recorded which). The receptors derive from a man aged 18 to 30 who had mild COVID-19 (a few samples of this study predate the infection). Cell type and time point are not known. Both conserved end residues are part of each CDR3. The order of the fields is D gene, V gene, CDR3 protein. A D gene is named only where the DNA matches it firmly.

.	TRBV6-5	CASRQAGELFF
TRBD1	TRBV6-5	CASRTGGARVETQYF
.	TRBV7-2	CASSLESGQRGLFF
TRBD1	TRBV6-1	CASRETGVTEAFF
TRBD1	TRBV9	CASSPQSGQGSHDGYTF
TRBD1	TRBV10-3	CAISEWDSQNTEAFF
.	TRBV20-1	CSGGRAASTNEKLFF
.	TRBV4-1	CASSQGQWAPGEQYF
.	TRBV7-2	CASIPAPGAQTQYF
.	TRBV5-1	CASSLLRGGQETQYF
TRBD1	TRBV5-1	CASSSRQGAYEQYF
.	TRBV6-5	CASSYGINQPQHF
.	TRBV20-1	CSASASEGETQYF
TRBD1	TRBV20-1	CSARFLRQGSPQYF
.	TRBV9	CASSVLGTRFTDTQYF
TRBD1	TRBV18	CASSGDRELYEQYF
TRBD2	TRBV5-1	CASIIGLAGDYNEQFF
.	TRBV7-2	CASSPSGWDTEAFF
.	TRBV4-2	CASTGTSGEKLFF
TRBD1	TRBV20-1	CSASEGTGLNSPLHF
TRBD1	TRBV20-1	CSARDRGLEQYF
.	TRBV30	CAWTTGGAYYNEQFF
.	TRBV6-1	CASLGAFF
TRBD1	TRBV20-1	CSARRDRGGQPQHF
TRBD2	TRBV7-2	CASSYSGGETDTQYF
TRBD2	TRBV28	CASRLGGRKQETQYF
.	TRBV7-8	CASSDTGRAAQPQHF
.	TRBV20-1	CSARGSGNQPQHF
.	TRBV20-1	CSARDLEAFGQPQHF
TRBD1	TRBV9	CASSNPGQGENRRTPLHF
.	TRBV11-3	CASSLAPQREQFF
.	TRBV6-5	CASSGTYYNEQFF
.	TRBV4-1	CASSARTGTGYNEQFF
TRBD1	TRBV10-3	CATGEGGRTDTQYF
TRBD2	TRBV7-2	CASSSPTSGGSYEQYF
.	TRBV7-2	CASSLVVNTEAFF
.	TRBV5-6	CASSFRSVTLPDQPQHF
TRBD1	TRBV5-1	CASRPGTDNNEQFF
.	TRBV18	CASSPPAGERREQYF
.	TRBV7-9	CASSPYGEGYTF
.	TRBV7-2	CASHLGNPKETQYF